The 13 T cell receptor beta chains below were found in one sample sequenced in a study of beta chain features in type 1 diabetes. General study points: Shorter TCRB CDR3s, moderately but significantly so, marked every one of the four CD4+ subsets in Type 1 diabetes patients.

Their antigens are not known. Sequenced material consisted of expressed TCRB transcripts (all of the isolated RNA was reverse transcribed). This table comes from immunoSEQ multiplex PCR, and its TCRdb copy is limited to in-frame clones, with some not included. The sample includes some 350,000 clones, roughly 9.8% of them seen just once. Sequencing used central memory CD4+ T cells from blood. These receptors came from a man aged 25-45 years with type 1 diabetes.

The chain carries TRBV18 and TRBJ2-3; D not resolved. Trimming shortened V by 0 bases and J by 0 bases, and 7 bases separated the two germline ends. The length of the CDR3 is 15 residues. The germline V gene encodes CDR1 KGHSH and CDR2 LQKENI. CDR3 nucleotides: TGTGCCAGCTCACCACCGGCGCACAGCACAGATACGCAGTATTTT. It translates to CASSPPAHSTDTQYF.

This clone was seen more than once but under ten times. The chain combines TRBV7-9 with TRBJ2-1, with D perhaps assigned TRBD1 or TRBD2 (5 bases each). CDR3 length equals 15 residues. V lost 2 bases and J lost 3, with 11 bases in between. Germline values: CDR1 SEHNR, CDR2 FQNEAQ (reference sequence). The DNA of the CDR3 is TGTGCCAGCAGCTTATGGCAGGGAGACTACAATGAGCAGTTCTTC. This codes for CASSLWQGDYNEQFF. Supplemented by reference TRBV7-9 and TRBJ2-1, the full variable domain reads DTGVSQNPRHKITKRGQNVTFRCDPISEHNRLYWYRQTLGQGPEFLTYFQNEAQLEKSRLLSDRFSAERPKGSFSTLEIQRTEQGDSAMYLCASSLWQGDYNEQFFGPGTRLTVL.

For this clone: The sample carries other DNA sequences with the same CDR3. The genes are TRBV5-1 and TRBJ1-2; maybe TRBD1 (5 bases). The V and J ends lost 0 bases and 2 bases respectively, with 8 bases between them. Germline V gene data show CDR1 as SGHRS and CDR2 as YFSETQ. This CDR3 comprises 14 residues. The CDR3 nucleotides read TGCGCCAGCAGCTTGGGCGGGACCAACTATGGCTACACCTTC. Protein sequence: CASSLGGTNYGYTF. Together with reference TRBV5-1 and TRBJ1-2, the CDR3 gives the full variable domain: KAGVTQTPRYLIKTRGQQVTLSCSPISGHRSVSWYQQTPGQGLQFLFEYFSETQRNKGNFPGRFSGRQFSNSRSEMNVSTLELGDSALYLCASSLGGTNYGYTFGSGTRLTVV.

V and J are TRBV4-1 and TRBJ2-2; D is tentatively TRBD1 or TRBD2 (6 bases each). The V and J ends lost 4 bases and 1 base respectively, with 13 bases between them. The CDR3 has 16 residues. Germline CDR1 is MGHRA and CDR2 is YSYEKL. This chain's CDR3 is CASSPAGRGNTGELFF. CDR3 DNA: TGCGCCAGCAGCCCAGCGGGCAGGGGGAACACCGGGGAGCTGTTTTTT.

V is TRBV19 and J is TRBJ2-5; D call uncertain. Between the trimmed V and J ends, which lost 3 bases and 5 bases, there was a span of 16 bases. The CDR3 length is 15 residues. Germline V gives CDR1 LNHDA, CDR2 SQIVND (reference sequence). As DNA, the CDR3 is TGTGCCAGTAGTATTGAGAGAGCCCCGTGGGAGACCCAGTACTTC. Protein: CASSIERAPWETQYF.

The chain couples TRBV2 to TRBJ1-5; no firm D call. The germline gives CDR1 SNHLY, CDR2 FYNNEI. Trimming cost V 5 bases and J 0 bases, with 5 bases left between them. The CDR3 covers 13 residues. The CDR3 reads CASSYLSNQPQHF. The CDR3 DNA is TGTGCCAGCAGTTACCTTAGCAATCAGCCCCAGCATTTT.

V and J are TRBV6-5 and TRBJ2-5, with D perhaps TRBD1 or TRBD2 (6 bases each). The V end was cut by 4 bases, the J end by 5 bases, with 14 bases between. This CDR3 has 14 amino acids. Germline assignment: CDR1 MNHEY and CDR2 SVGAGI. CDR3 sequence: CASSSVRGQETQYF. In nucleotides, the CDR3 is TGTGCCAGCAGTTCCGTCCGGGGGCAGGAGACCCAGTACTTC.

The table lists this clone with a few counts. CDR3 loop: CASSPAVAGGGDTQYF. For the CDR3, the DNA is TGTGCCAGCTCACCAGCCGTAGCGGGAGGAGGAGATACGCAGTATTTT. The chain couples TRBV18 to TRBJ2-3; TRBD2 aligns across 10 bases. The J segment lost 5 bases and the V segment lost 2 bases, leaving 7 bases of the junction unmatched. Germline loops: CDR1 KGHSH, CDR2 LQKENI. The CDR3 spans 16 residues.

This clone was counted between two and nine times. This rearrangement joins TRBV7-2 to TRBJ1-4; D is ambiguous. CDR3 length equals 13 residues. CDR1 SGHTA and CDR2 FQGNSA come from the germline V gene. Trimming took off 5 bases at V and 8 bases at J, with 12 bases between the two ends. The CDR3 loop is CASSPGPEEKLFF. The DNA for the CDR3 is TGTGCCAGCAGCCCCGGTCCTGAGGAAAAACTGTTTTTT.

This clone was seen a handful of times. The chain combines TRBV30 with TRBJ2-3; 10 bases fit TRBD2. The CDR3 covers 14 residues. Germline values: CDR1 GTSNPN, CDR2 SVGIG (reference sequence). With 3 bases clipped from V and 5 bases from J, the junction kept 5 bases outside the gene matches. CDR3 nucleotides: TGTGCCTGGAGGCTAGCGGGAGCCAAAGATACGCAGTATTTT. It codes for CAWRLAGAKDTQYF.

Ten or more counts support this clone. The CDR3 nucleotides are TGTGCCTGGAGTGTAACAGGCCAATCCTCTGGGGCCAACGTCCTGACTTTC. It encodes CAWSVTGQSSGANVLTF. The chain has TRBV30 and TRBJ2-6, with D maybe TRBD1 (5 bases). The V and J ends lost 0 bases and 0 bases respectively, with 12 bases between them. The germline gives CDR1 GTSNPN, CDR2 SVGIG (reference sequence). CDR3 length: 17 amino acids.

CDR3 coding DNA: TGTGCCAGCTCACCTGGACTGGAAGAGACCCAGTACTTC. Protein product: CASSPGLEETQYF. The chain uses TRBV18 and TRBJ2-5; D perhaps matches TRBD2 (5 bases). The germline gives CDR1 KGHSH, CDR2 LQKENI. This CDR3 contains 13 residues. V shed 3 bases and J shed 3 bases, with 8 bases lying between them.

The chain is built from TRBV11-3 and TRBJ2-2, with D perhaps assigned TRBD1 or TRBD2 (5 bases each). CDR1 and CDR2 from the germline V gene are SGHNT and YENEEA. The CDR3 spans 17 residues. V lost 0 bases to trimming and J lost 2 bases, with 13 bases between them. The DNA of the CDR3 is TGTGCCAGCAGCTTAGATCAAGGGACGTTTAACACCGGGGAGCTGTTTTTT. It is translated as CASSLDQGTFNTGELFF.